Given below is one TCR beta chain in context. This clonotype has ten or more counts. Its antigen is currently not known. No much larger clone exists at a distance of one base, and base qualities are not known. These data belong to a study of T cells in Graves' hyperthyroidism and ophthalmopathy (dated by TCRdb to between 2018 and 2021). For the wider study: Peripheral blood was collected at initial diagnosis, before any treatment. TCR Vbeta CDR3 sequencing of 120 to 150 peripheral blood samples (under 45 ophthalmopathy, 75 hyperthyroidism and 17 progressor patients) is reported in the paper. Following sampling, methimazole starting at 30 mg daily was given to hyperthyroidism patients, and high-dose intravenous methylprednisolone was given to ophthalmopathy patients. To identify TCR V-J signatures that set the groups apart, the researchers used a discovery cohort of 90 to 100 patients, made up of approximately 43 with Graves' ophthalmopathy and some 58 with stable Graves' hyperthyroidism. The study also compared thyroid tissue and blood T-cell repertoires from over 5 Graves' hyperthyroidism patients. The approximately 90 discovery patients were divided at random into training and test sets in a 7:3 ratio. Whether ophthalmopathy could be predicted prospectively was tested in an independent validation cohort made up of roughly 20 hyperthyroidism patients plus 17 patients who later progressed to ophthalmopathy.

Moderately to severely active disease, a Clinical Activity Score of at least 3, a NOSPECS grade of at least 4, and a duration under 3 months were present in ophthalmopathy patients. Patients with uncontrolled infections, other autoimmune diseases, pregnancy or lactation were excluded. Clinical symptoms, serum thyroxine and TRAb, thyroid ultrasound, and orbital computed tomography formed the basis for the diagnoses. PBMCs were separated from roughly 10 ml of fresh peripheral blood using Ficoll-Paque density gradient centrifugation. Trizol reagent was used to extract total RNA, and RNA quality was then checked on an Agilent 2100 Bioanalyzer. The TCR beta CDR3 regions were amplified from RNA transcripts. For the first round of RT-PCR on the TCR CDR3, the HTBI primer set was used together with the Qiagen OneStep RT-PCR kit. The libraries were constructed in a second round of multiplex PCR and then size-selected and purified. Paired-end sequencing of the libraries was performed with 100 bp reads on an Illumina HiSeq2000. The study's processing was this. Raw data were processed with SOAPnuke, discarding reads with adapters, uncalled bases, mean Phred below 15, or no exact constant-primer or identifier match. COPE v1.2.5 was used to merge high-quality paired reads, and clonotypes were defined as unique nucleotide sequences. MiTCR v1.1 was used to align clonotypes to the IMGT TRBV, TRBD and TRBJ reference segments. Analysis was restricted to V-J combinations with a frequency above 0.0001, which covered about 99% of repertoires. A TCS score was defined as the ratio of F50 (clonal expansion) to E x V (chaos), with BLOSUM62-based TCRdist applied between CDR3 peptides within each V-J. Welch's t-statistics and random forest reduced 500 to 550 V-J features to roughly 13, which were used in a naive Bayes classifier (R e1071). The raw public data were reprocessed by TCRdb itself: fastp quality trimming at Q25, MiXCR clonotype calling, in-frame beta chains only. Under each unique CDR3 protein, matching rows form one entry showing the most common genes and DNA. TCRdb, not the authors, supplied the V and J calls. The sample table holds some 500,000 distinct CDR3 sequences, of which about 24% were seen once. 11% of the sample comes from the top ten.

The V end gives up 3 bases and the J end 2 bases, leaving 10 bases in the junction not matched to a gene. Including cysteine and phenylalanine, the CDR3 has 16 amino acids. Kept here is only the CDR3 DNA, which spans 48 bases and is read in frame from base 1. The germline V gene (reference sequence) supplies CDR1 DFQATT and CDR2 SNEGSKA. Summary of the overall study and its limitations: A model built on a 13 V-J signature distinguished ophthalmopathy from stable hyperthyroidism, reaching around 88% sensitivity and around 82% specificity in cross-validation and 80%/75% in testing. Blood samples also contained most of the expanded thyroid clonotypes (frequency above 0.001), which suggests that blood repertoires may reflect thyroid immune responses. In validation, the model predicted progression to ophthalmopathy a median of roughly 6.5 months before onset, with roughly 70% sensitivity and roughly 72% specificity. Sample size was not statistically predetermined, and investigators were not blinded to group allocation.

This sequence was found in a woman younger than 45 with Graves' ophthalmopathy. The sequence links TRBV20-1 to TRBJ2-5, and TRBD2 aligns with 9 junction nucleotides. Input material: blood. Here is the DNA: TGCAGTGCTAGTGCAGCTCAAGCGGGGGGTCAAGAGACCCAGTACTTC. Its amino acids are CSASAAQAGGQETQYF.